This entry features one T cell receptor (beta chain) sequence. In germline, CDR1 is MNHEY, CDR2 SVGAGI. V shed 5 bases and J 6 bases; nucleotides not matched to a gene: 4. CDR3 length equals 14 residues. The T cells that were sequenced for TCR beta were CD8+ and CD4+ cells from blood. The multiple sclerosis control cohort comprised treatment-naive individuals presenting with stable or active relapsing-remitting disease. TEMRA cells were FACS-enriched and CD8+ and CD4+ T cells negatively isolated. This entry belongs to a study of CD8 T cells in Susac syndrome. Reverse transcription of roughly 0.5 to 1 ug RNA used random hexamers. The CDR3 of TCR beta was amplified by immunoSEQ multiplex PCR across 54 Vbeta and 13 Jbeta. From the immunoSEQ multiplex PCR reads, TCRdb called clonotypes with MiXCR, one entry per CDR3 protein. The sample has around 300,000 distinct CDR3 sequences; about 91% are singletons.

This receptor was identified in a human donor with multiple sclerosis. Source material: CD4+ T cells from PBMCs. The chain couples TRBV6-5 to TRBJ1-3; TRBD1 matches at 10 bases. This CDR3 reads CASSLDRGVNTIYF. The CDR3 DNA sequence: TGTGCCAGCAGTCTGGACAGGGGGGTAAACACCATATATTTT.